These 8 T cell receptor beta chains share one sample of origin, sequenced in a study of blood T cell repertoires in COVID-19. The table came from immunoSEQ multiplex PCR; TCRdb's copy has only in-frame clones and leaves some out. The sample yields 200,000 to 250,000 clones, approximately 90% seen once. The sample comprised peripheral blood. Source of these receptors: a man younger than 40 with acute or convalescent COVID-19.

This chain connects TRBV19 to TRBJ1-4; possibly TRBD1 for D (6 bases). CDR3 size: 14 residues. Trimming took off 3 bases at V and 4 bases at J, with 9 bases between the two ends. CDR1 and CDR2 (germline): LNHDA, SQIVND (reference sequence). CDR3 bases: TGTGCCAGTAGTATGACAGGCAATAATGAAAAACTGTTTTTT. This translates into CASSMTGNNEKLFF.

The chain links TRBV9 to TRBJ2-3, with 9 bases fitting TRBD2. Per germline, CDR1 SGDLS and CDR2 YYNGEE. There are 14 residues in the CDR3. With V trimmed by 6 bases and J by 8 bases, 10 bases remained unmatched. CDR3 coding DNA: TGTGCCAGCACCCGTAGCGGGGGCCAAGGTACGCAGTATTTT. Its protein product is CASTRSGGQGTQYF. The full variable domain, completed using reference TRBV9 and TRBJ2-3, is DSGVTQTPKHLITATGQRVTLRCSPRSGDLSVYWYQQSLDQGLQFLIQYYNGEERAKGNILERFSAQQFPDLHSELNLSSLELGDSALYFCASTRSGGQGTQYFGPGTRLTVL.

As DNA, the CDR3 is TGTGCCAGCAGCCGAACAGGGGGCACTGAAGCTTTCTTT. Residues: CASSRTGGTEAFF. This chain uses TRBV7-3 with TRBJ1-1, with 8 nucleotides matching TRBD1. The CDR3 is 13 residues long. With V trimmed by 5 bases and J by 4 bases, 3 bases remained unmatched. Germline CDR1 is SGHTA and CDR2 is FQGTGA.

The chain uses TRBV19 and TRBJ2-1; 10 bases agree with TRBD2. The germline gives CDR1 LNHDA, CDR2 SQIVND (reference sequence). The ends lost 6 bases at V and 1 base at J; junction bases unmatched: 3. The CDR3 has 15 amino acids. Here the CDR3 DNA reads TGTGCCAGTAGCGGGACTAGCGCTTCCTACAATGAGCAGTTCTTC. This translates into CASSGTSASYNEQFF.

The gene calls are TRBV30 and TRBJ2-7; 7 positions match TRBD2. This CDR3 region has 14 residues. Germline CDR1 and CDR2: GTSNPN and SVGIG (reference sequence). J gave up 3 bases and V 2 bases, and 7 bases lay outside the gene matches. The CDR3 here is CAWSRHGRYYEQYF. For the CDR3, the DNA is TGTGCCTGGAGTAGACACGGGAGGTACTACGAGCAGTACTTC.

DNA for the CDR3: TGTGCCATCAGCCGGACTACTACCTACGAGCAGTACTTC. Amino acids: CAISRTTTYEQYF. The V and J genes are TRBV10-3 and TRBJ2-7, with D perhaps TRBD2 (6 bases). Germline V lookup: CDR1 ENHRY, CDR2 SYGVKD. Trimming shortened V by 6 bases and J by 2 bases, and 11 bases separated the two germline ends. This CDR3 is built from 13 residues.

The chain employs TRBV6-6 and TRBJ1-3, with D unclear. The CDR3 totals 16 residues. With 0 bases removed from V and 4 bases from J, the gap between germline ends came to 13 bases. Looked up from germline, CDR1 is MNHNY and CDR2 is SVGAGI (reference sequence). This CDR3 is CASSYSREFTGNTIYF. DNA for the CDR3: TGTGCCAGCAGTTACTCGAGGGAATTCACCGGAAACACCATATATTTT.

The rearrangement uses TRBV5-1 and TRBJ2-1; a weak D match, TRBD2 (6 bases). V shed 5 bases and J shed 7 bases, with 22 bases lying between them. The CDR3 extends over 16 amino acids. Germline V gene lookup returns CDR1 SGHRS and CDR2 YFSETQ. The CDR3 here is CASRVAETRFPNEQFF. The CDR3, as DNA: TGCGCCAGCAGGGTTGCCGAGACTAGGTTCCCGAATGAGCAGTTCTTC.